This entry lists 15 T cell receptor beta chains sequenced from one sample in a study of Graves' ophthalmopathy and Graves' hyperthyroidism. RNA transcripts provided the template for amplifying TCR beta CDR3 regions. Scientists carried out first-round RT-PCR using HTBI primers and then a second-round multiplex PCR. TCRdb ran MiXCR on the multiplex PCR reads and lists one entry per CDR3 protein. The sample has about 620,000 distinct CDR3 sequences; around a fifth are singletons. Source material: peripheral blood. All receptors come from a woman younger than 35 with stable Graves' hyperthyroidism. Some clones in this sample may be carry-over from other donors' samples.

This clonotype was seen ten or more times. V gene TRBV19 combines with J gene TRBJ1-5, with TRBD1 as a possible D gene (5 bases). In germline, CDR1 is LNHDA, CDR2 SQIVND (reference sequence). Trimming pared 5 bases from V and 7 bases from J, leaving 21 bases between. The CDR3 is 16 amino acids. The CDR3 nucleotides read TGTGCCAGTAGTCCTTCTCCGGCCAGGGCCAGACAGCCCCAGCATTTT. Its protein product is CASSPSPARARQPQHF. Supplemented by reference TRBV19 and TRBJ1-5, the full variable domain reads DGGITQSPKYLFRKEGQNVTLSCEQNLNHDAMYWYRQDPGQGLRLIYYSQIVNDFQKGDIAEGYSVSREKKESFPLTVTSAQKNPTAFYLCASSPSPARARQPQHFGDGTRLSIL.

This clonotype appeared a few times. This chain links TRBV12-3 or TRBV12-4 with TRBJ2-5; weak D call: TRBD1 (6 bases). The CDR3 length is 13 residues. V was shortened by 3 bases and J by 6 bases, with 11 bases between the two germline ends. DNA for the CDR3: TGTGCCAGCAGTTTTCAGCAGGGGCAGACCCAGTACTTC. It yields the protein CASSFQQGQTQYF.

The V call is TRBV30, the J call TRBJ2-7, with 10 bases fitting TRBD1. J gave up 3 bases and V 2 bases, and 10 bases lay outside the gene matches. Per the germline V gene, CDR1 is GTSNPN and CDR2 is SVGIG (reference sequence). CDR3 length equals 16 residues. The CDR3 protein is CAWSSTRDRGYYEQYF. CDR3 in DNA: TGTGCCTGGAGTTCAACCCGGGACAGGGGATACTACGAGCAGTACTTC.

The rearrangement uses TRBV5-6 and TRBJ1-1; 8 positions match TRBD1. Germline loops: CDR1 SGHDT, CDR2 YYEEEE. The V gene end was trimmed by 2 bases and the J gene end by 0 bases; junction bases not matched to a gene: 6. The CDR3 has 16 residues. Written as DNA, the CDR3 is TGTGCCAGCAGCTTCCGGACAGGGTGGATGAACACTGAAGCTTTCTTT. This gives the protein CASSFRTGWMNTEAFF.

The table lists this clonotype with many counts. The genes are TRBV6-2 or TRBV6-3 and TRBJ1-3; D is unclear. From germline, CDR1 is MNHEY and CDR2 SVGEGT. V lost 2 bases, J lost 0 bases, and 2 bases lay in between. The CDR3 spans 13 residues. The CDR3 DNA reads as TGTGCCAGCAGTTACACCTCTGGAAACACCATATATTTT. It encodes CASSYTSGNTIYF.

This sequence joins TRBV12-3 or TRBV12-4 and TRBJ1-1, with D maybe TRBD1 (5 bases). Trimming cost V 0 bases and J 4 bases, with 9 bases left between them. This CDR3 is built from 14 residues. The CDR3: CASSLARVGTEAFF. CDR3 DNA: TGTGCCAGCAGTTTAGCCAGGGTAGGCACTGAAGCTTTCTTT.

The CDR3 here is CASSFVFGQQQNQPQHF. DNA for the CDR3: TGTGCCAGCAGTTTTGTTTTTGGGCAACAACAAAATCAGCCCCAGCATTTT. The chain employs TRBV6-2 or TRBV6-3 and TRBJ1-5, with D uncertain. This CDR3 is 17 amino acids long. V was shortened by 4 bases and J by 4 bases, with 20 bases between the two germline ends. Germline CDR1 is MNHEY and CDR2 is SVGEGT.

With respect to this clonotype: An end of the junction differs from the germline gene, which may be a read error. This chain joins TRBV28 and TRBJ1-5, with D possibly TRBD1 on 6 matching bases. Per the germline V gene, CDR1 is MDHEN and CDR2 is SYDVKM. This CDR3 spans 13 amino acids. The CDR3 DNA is TGTGCCAGCACAAGGGGGACCAATCAGTCCCAGCATTTT. This translates into CASTRGTNQSQHF.

This clonotype was detected only a few times. J is TRBJ2-7 and V is TRBV7-8; 7 positions agree with TRBD2. Germline CDR1 SGHVS, CDR2 FQNEAQ. This CDR3 region has 15 residues. V lost 6 bases to trimming and J lost 6 bases; unmatched junction nucleotides: 14. CDR3 DNA: TGTGCCAGCAGGCCGGGGGGAGGGCCAATGGGCGAGCAGTACTTC. It codes for CASRPGGGPMGEQYF.

This clonotype was picked up many times. The CDR3 loop is CASSYGRGQGVETQYF. The DNA of the CDR3 is TGTGCCAGCAGTTACGGGCGGGGACAGGGTGTGGAGACCCAGTACTTC. The V and J genes are TRBV28 and TRBJ2-5, with 9 bases lining up with TRBD1. Germline V gene sequence: CDR1 MDHEN, CDR2 SYDVKM. Trimming removed 4 bases from V and 5 bases from J; junction bases left unmatched: 11. This CDR3 is 16 amino acids long.

This clonotype was recorded many times. The V and J genes are TRBV12-3 or TRBV12-4 and TRBJ1-2; D uncertain. The V and J ends lost 5 bases and 3 bases respectively, with 10 bases between them. The CDR3 is made up of 13 amino acids. The CDR3 coding sequence is TGTGCCAGCAGTGCGGCTTTTGACTATGGCTACACCTTC. It translates to CASSAAFDYGYTF.

The V gene is TRBV29-1, the J gene TRBJ2-7; 9 nucleotides line up with TRBD2. The CDR3 loop spans 14 amino acids. The ends lost 4 bases at V and 5 bases at J; junction bases unmatched: 9. CDR1 and CDR2 from the germline V gene are SQVTM and ANQGSEA. CDR3 DNA: TGCAGCGTTGGGCGTAGCGGGAGTGAGGACGAGCAGTACTTC. It translates to CSVGRSGSEDEQYF.

This clonotype was detected ten times or more. V usage is TRBV7-8 and J usage is TRBJ2-5; D is uncertain. Trimming pared 1 base from V and 5 bases from J, leaving 11 bases between. The CDR3 runs to 14 residues. The germline gives CDR1 SGHVS, CDR2 FQNEAQ. Written as DNA, the CDR3 is TGTGCCAGCAGCTTAGTGGGGATTGGGGAGACCCAGTACTTC. Its protein product is CASSLVGIGETQYF.

This clonotype was seen a handful of times. The J gene is TRBJ2-5, the V gene TRBV12-3 or TRBV12-4, with 9 nucleotides matching TRBD1. With V trimmed by 6 bases and J by 7 bases, 9 bases remained unmatched. The CDR3 consists of 14 residues. CDR3 nucleotide sequence: TGTGCCAGCAGACCGGGACAGGGCGGGAGGACCCAGTACTTC. It yields the protein CASRPGQGGRTQYF.

At least ten counts were recorded for this clonotype. The genes are TRBV19 and TRBJ2-7; 10 positions match TRBD1. Germline-derived CDR1 and CDR2 are LNHDA and SQIVND (reference sequence). J was trimmed by 1 base and V by 4 bases; bases with no gene match: 4. CDR3 length: 15 residues. The CDR3 region is CASSTDRGRSYEQYF. The CDR3 nucleotides are TGTGCCAGTAGTACGGACAGGGGGAGATCCTACGAGCAGTACTTC.